This paragraph reports one T cell receptor beta chain. At least ten counts were recorded for this clonotype. Its antigen has not been determined. No base qualities exist here, and no much larger clone lies one base off it. TCR cDNA was synthesized by 5'RACE template switching, through which a universal primer site and unique molecular identifiers were introduced. Priming for cDNA synthesis came from both the TCR alpha and TCR beta constant segments. Libraries were amplified in two PCR steps, with sample barcodes and sequencing adapters added in the second step. Sequencing of libraries was done on Illumina HiSeq 2500 (2x100 bp) or NovaSeq (2x150 bp). As for the original processing: Reads were demultiplexed and collapsed into UMI consensus sequences with MIGEC, and V(D)J alignment was performed with MiXCR. Vaccine-responding clonotypes were identified with edgeR using replicate PBMC samples, with FDR below 0.01 and a log2 fold change above 5 up to day 15 being required. Bulk clonotypes were assigned CD4 or CD8 identity according to which sequenced CD4 or CD8 repertoire held them at higher abundance. TCRdb trimmed the raw reads at Q25, called clones with MiXCR and kept productive beta chains. Merged by CDR3 protein, the rows form single entries marked with the most common genes and DNA. The V and J calls were not made by the authors but by TCRdb's processing. The sample table holds about 120,000 distinct CDR3 sequences, of which 7.2% were seen once. The ten biggest clones cover 2.5% to 3% of the sample.

Taken with the paper, the label for treatment or condition translates to: live attenuated yellow fever vaccine strain. PBMCs were isolated from peripheral blood using a standard Ficoll-Paque protocol. Dynabeads CD4 and CD8 positive selection kits were used to isolate the CD4 and CD8 T-cell fractions. RNA was extracted with TriZol from bulk PBMCs, CD4 and CD8 fractions, and dextramer-positive and dextramer-negative fractions. Including cysteine and phenylalanine, the CDR3 has 13 amino acids. The CDR3 DNA has 39 bases and is translated from base 1. This sample was included in a study of T cells after yellow fever vaccination (dated by TCRdb to about 2019). With respect to the entire study: The SMART-Seq v4 Ultra Low Input RNA kit was used to prepare libraries from fractions with low cell numbers. Bulk TCR alpha and beta repertoires were sequenced longitudinally to track T-cell clones before and after primary and booster YFV17D yellow fever vaccination. Two healthy male donors made up the cohort, one aged 18 to 29 years and the other aged 30 to 40 years. Blood was drawn at multiple timepoints before and after primary and secondary immunization, with bulk PBMC replicates and cell subsets isolated.

The paper as a whole reports these results and caveats: Computational filtering was required because FACS-sorted repertoires could contain abundant contaminating clonotypes from the bulk population. A small fraction of clonotypes appeared in both the CD4 and CD8 compartments, likely as a result of convergent recombination. After the booster, most of the clones that had expanded following primary vaccination were detected again (about 95% of CD4 and 85% to 90% of CD8), which suggests that memory was broadly maintained. Only a couple of donors were included in the study, so the extent to which the findings can be generalized is limited. Compared with the primary T-cell response, the secondary T-cell response was weaker but faster, peaking on day 5 rather than day 15.

This clonotype was obtained from a man between 18 and 35 years old who received the YFV17D yellow fever vaccine. The sample consisted of CD4+ T cells sorted from PBMCs, taken about 49 days after the first yellow fever vaccination. The sequence joins TRBV21-1 to TRBJ1-4; TRBD1 is the table's D call, not checked against the DNA. TRBV21-1 is tagged as a pseudogene. The CDR3 sequence is CAIPGPGSEKLFF. The base sequence is TGTGCCATACCGGGACCCGGGAGTGAAAAACTGTTTTTT.